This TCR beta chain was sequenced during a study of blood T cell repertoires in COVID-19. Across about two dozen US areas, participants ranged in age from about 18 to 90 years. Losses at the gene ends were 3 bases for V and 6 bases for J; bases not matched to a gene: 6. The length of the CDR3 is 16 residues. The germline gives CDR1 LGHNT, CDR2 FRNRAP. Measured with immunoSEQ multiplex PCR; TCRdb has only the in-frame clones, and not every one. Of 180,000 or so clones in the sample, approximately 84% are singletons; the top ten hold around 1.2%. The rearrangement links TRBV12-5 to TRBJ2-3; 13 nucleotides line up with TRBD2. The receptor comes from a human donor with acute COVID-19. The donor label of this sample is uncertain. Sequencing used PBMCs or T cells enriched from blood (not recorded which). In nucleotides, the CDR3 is TGTGCTAGTGGTTTACTAGCGGGGGGGCCTCTCGATACGCAGTATTTT. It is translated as CASGLLAGGPLDTQYF.